This T cell receptor (beta chain) was found in a study of monozygotic twins with inflammatory bowel disease. Germline V gene lookup returns CDR1 SGHRS and CDR2 YFSETQ. The CDR3 loop spans 14 amino acids. For this clonotype: The antigen is undetermined.

An amount of about 3,500 ng of total RNA was used for each TCR library. Reprocessing the 5' RACE reads, TCRdb reports a single entry for every CDR3 protein and omits DNA. This repertoire includes approximately 420,000 distinct CDR3 sequences. General study points: It was in IBD patients that TCRbeta diversity (inverse Simpson) was lower than in healthy co-twins. No single strong signal or clonotype associated with IBD was supported. Fewer shared clonotypes with others were found in IBD patients than in healthy twins, especially with disease activity.

Sequencing used blood. The genes are TRBV5-1 and TRBJ2-7; TCRdb indicates TRBD1, and absent DNA this call remains unverified. The sequence was obtained from a human donor with ulcerative colitis or Crohn's disease, or a healthy co-twin of an affected twin (not recorded which). CDR3 amino acids: CASSPLAGRDEQYF.